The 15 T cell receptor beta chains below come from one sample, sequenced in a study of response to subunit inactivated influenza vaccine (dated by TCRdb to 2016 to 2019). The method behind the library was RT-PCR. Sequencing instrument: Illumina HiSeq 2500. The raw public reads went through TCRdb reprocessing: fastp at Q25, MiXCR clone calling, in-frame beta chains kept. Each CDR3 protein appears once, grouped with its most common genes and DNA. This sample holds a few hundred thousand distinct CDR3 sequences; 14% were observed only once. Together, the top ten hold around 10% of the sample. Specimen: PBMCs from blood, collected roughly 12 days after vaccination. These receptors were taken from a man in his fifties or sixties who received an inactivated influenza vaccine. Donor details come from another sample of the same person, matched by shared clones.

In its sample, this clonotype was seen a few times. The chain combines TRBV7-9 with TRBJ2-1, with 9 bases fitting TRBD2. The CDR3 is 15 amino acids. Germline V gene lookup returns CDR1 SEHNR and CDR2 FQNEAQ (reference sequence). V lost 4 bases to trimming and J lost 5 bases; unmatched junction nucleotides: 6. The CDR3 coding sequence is TGTGCCAGCAGCTCAGCGGGAGGTGTCCACAATGAGCAGTTCTTC. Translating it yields CASSSAGGVHNEQFF.

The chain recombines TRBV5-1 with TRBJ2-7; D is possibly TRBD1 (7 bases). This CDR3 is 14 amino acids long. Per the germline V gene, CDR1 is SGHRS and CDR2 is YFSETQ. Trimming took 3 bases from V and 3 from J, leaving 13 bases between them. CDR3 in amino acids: CASSWGDRVYEQYF. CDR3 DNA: TGCGCCAGCAGCTGGGGGGACAGAGTCTACGAGCAGTACTTC.

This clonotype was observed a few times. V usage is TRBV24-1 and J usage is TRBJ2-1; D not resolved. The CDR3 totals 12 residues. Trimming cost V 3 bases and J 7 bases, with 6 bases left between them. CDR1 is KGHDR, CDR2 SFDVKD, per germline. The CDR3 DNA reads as TGTGCCACCAGTGATATTGAGAATGAGCAGTTCTTC. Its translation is CATSDIENEQFF.

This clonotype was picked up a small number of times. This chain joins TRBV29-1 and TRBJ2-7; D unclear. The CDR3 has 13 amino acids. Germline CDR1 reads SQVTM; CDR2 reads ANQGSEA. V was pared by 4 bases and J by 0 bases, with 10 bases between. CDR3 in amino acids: CSVVKRFSYEQYF. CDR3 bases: TGCAGCGTTGTGAAGAGGTTCTCCTACGAGCAGTACTTC.

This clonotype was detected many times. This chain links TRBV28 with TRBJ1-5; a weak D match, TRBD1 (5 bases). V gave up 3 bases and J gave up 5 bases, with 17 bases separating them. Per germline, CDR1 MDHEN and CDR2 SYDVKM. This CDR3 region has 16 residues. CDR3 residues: CASSLRGRDPYQPQHF. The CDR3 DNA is TGTGCCAGCAGTTTGCGGGGACGGGACCCATATCAGCCCCAGCATTTT.

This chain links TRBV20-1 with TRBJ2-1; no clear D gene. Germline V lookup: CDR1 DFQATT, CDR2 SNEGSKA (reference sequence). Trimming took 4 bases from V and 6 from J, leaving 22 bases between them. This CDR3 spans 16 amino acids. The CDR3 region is CSAIPPRVASINEQFF. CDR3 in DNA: TGCAGTGCTATCCCCCCCCGGGTTGCCTCCATCAATGAGCAGTTCTTC.

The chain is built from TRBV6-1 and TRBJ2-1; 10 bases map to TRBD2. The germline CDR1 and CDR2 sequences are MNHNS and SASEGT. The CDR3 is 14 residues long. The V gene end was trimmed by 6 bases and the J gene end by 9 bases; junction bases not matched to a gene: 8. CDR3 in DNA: TGTGCCAGCAGCAGCGGGGGGGCTTTCAGTGAGCAGTTCTTC. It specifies CASSSGGAFSEQFF.

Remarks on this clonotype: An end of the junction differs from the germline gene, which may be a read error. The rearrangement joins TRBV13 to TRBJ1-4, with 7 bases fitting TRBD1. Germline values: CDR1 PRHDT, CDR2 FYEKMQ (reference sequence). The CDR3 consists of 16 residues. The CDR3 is CASSLNLGTEDEKLFF. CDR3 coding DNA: TGTGCCAGCAGCTTAAACCTCGGGACAGAGGATGAGAAACTGTTTTTT. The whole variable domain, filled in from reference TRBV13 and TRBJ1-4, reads AAGVIQSPRHLIKEKRETATLKCYPIPRHDTVYWYQQGPGQDPQFLISFYEKMQSDKGSIPDRFSAQQFSDYHSELNMSSLELGDSALYFCASSLNLGTEDEKLFFGSGTQLSVL.

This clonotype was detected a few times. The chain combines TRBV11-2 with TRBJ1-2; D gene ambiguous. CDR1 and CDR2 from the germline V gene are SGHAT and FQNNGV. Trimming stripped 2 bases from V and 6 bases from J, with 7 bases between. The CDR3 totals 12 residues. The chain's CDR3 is CASSLSKNGYTF. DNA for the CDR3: TGTGCCAGCAGCTTAAGTAAGAATGGCTACACCTTC.

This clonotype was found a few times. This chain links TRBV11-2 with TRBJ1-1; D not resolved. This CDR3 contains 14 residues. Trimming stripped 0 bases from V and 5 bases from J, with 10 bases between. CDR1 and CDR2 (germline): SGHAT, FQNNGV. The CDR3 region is CASSLDRQVTEAFF. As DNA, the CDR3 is TGTGCCAGCAGCTTAGATCGGCAGGTTACTGAAGCTTTCTTT. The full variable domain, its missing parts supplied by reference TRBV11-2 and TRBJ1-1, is EAGVAQSPRYKIIEKRQSVAFWCNPISGHATLYWYQQILGQGPKLLIQFQNNGVVDDSQLPKDRFSAERLKGVDSTLKIQPAKLEDSAVYLCASSLDRQVTEAFFGQGTRLTVV.

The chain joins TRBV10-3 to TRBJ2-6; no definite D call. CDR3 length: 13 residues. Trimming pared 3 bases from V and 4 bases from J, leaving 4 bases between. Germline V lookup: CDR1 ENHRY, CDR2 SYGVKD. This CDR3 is CAISDNGANVLTF. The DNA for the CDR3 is TGTGCCATCAGTGACAACGGGGCCAACGTCCTGACTTTC.

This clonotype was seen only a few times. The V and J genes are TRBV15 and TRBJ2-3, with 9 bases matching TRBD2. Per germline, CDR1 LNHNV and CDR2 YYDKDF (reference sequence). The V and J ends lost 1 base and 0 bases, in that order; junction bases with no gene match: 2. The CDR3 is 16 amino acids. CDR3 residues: CATSRAGLASTDTQYF. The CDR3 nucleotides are TGTGCCACCAGCAGAGCGGGACTAGCTAGCACAGATACGCAGTATTTT.

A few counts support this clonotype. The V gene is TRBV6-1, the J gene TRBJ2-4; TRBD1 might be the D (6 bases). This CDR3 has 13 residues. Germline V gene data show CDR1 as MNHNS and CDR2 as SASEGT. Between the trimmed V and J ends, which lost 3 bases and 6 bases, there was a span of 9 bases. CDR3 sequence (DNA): TGTGCCAGCAGTGAGACGACAGGAAACATTCAGTACTTC. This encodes CASSETTGNIQYF.

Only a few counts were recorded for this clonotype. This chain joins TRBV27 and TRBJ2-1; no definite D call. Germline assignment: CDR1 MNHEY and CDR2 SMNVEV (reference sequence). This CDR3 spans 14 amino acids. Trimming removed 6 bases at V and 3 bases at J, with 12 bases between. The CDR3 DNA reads TGTGCCAGCAGACCCTTCCTCCGCTACAATGAGCAGTTCTTC. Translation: CASRPFLRYNEQFF.

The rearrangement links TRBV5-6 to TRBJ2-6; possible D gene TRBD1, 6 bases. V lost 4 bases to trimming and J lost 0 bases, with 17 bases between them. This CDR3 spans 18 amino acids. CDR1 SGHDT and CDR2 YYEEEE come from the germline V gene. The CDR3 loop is CASSGSGTPASGANVLTF. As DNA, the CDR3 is TGTGCCAGCAGCGGATCCGGGACACCGGCCTCTGGGGCCAACGTCCTGACTTTC.